This passage covers 25 T cell receptor beta chains from one sample sequenced in a study of memory CD4+ T cells and cytomegalovirus serostatus. Profiled with immunoSEQ multiplex PCR; TCRdb holds only in-frame clones, not every one. The table records approximately 50,000 clones, around 79% of them present only once. The sort gate was single viable CD3+CD4+CD8-CD45RO+ cells for memory CD4+ T cells. Sequences were obtained from memory CD4+ T cells from blood. Receptor source: an adult in good health and CMV-seropositive.

V and J are TRBV7-2 and TRBJ1-5; D is unresolved. V lost 1 base, J lost 7 bases, and 14 bases lay in between. The CDR3 is 15 residues long. CDR1 is SGHTA and CDR2 is FQGNSA in the germline V gene. This chain's CDR3 is CASSLEGAGRQPQHF. In nucleotides, the CDR3 is TGTGCCAGCAGCTTAGAGGGCGCGGGGAGGCAGCCCCAGCATTTT. Based on the CDR3 plus reference TRBV7-2 and TRBJ1-5, the full variable domain is GAGVSQSPSNKVTEKGKDVELRCDPISGHTALYWYRQSLGQGLEFLIYFQGNSAPDKSGLPSDRFSAERTGGSVSTLTIQRTQQEDSAVYLCASSLEGAGRQPQHFGDGTRLSIL.

The chain has TRBV28 and TRBJ2-3, with unresolved D. The CDR3 consists of 19 residues. V lost 7 bases to trimming and J lost 1 base, with 27 bases between them. Germline CDR1 and CDR2: MDHEN and SYDVKM. The CDR3, as DNA: TGTGCCAGCACCCCCCTCTTGGCTAGTGGGTCTCGGGGCACAGATACGCAGTATTTT. Protein: CASTPLLASGSRGTDTQYF.

This clone was observed a few times. V is TRBV7-2 and J is TRBJ2-5; no reliable D call. The V and J ends lost 4 bases and 1 base respectively, with 4 bases between them. Germline V lookup: CDR1 SGHTA, CDR2 FQGNSA. The CDR3 contains 12 residues. The CDR3 loop reads CASSSPQETQYF. CDR3 nucleotides: TGTGCCAGCAGCTCACCCCAAGAGACCCAGTACTTC.

The V gene is TRBV13, the J gene TRBJ2-3; 7 bases match TRBD1. The CDR3 totals 12 residues. Germline CDR1 and CDR2: PRHDT and FYEKMQ (reference sequence). The V segment lost 6 bases and the J segment 7 bases; nucleotides outside the gene matches: 4. CDR3 nucleotides: TGTGCCAGCAGACGACAGGGTTATACGCAGTATTTT. Amino acids: CASRRQGYTQYF.

The chain recombines TRBV28 with TRBJ1-2, with D maybe TRBD1 (5 bases). V lost 7 bases, J lost 1 base, and 13 bases lay in between. There are 14 residues in the CDR3. Germline V gene data show CDR1 as MDHEN and CDR2 as SYDVKM. The CDR3 sequence: CASNVEGINYGYTF. CDR3 coding DNA: TGTGCCAGCAACGTAGAGGGGATTAACTATGGCTACACCTTC.

The chain carries TRBV10-3 and TRBJ2-2; no reliable D call. The CDR3 runs 12 residues. From germline, CDR1 is ENHRY and CDR2 SYGVKD. The CDR3 here is CVTASNTGELFF. CDR3 nucleotide sequence: TGTGTAACGGCCAGCAACACCGGGGAGCTGTTTTTT.

The chain uses TRBV28 and TRBJ1-3; 7 bases match TRBD1. Trimming took 4 bases from V and 2 from J; bases not matched to a gene: 5. Germline loops: CDR1 MDHEN, CDR2 SYDVKM. The CDR3 runs 15 residues. The CDR3 sequence: CASSSRQGAGNTIYF. CDR3 nucleotide sequence: TGTGCCAGCAGTTCAAGACAGGGCGCTGGAAACACCATATATTTT.

The chain carries TRBV25-1 and TRBJ1-2; D not certain. The V gene lost 3 bases and the J gene lost 6 bases, with 11 bases spanning the gap. The germline gives CDR1 MGHDK, CDR2 SYGVNS. This CDR3 is 13 amino acids long. The CDR3 sequence: CASSDVKSDGYTF. The CDR3 DNA reads as TGTGCCAGCAGTGACGTGAAAAGTGATGGCTACACCTTC.

The chain has TRBV5-6 and TRBJ1-2, with D perhaps TRBD1 (5 bases). Germline CDR1 and CDR2: SGHDT and YYEEEE. The CDR3 consists of 14 residues. V dropped 2 bases and J dropped 2 bases, with 10 bases sitting between them. CDR3 sequence (DNA): TGTGCCAGCAGCTTAGGGGCTCTGAACTATGGCTACACCTTC. This gives the protein CASSLGALNYGYTF.

This sequence joins TRBV7-2 and TRBJ1-4, with 9 bases matching TRBD1. Germline CDR1 SGHTA, CDR2 FQGNSA. With 1 base clipped from V and 7 bases from J, the junction kept 7 bases outside the gene matches. The CDR3 spans 16 residues. CDR3 residues: CASSLGGQGLGEKLFF. CDR3 DNA sequence: TGTGCCAGCAGCTTAGGGGGACAGGGTTTAGGTGAAAAACTGTTTTTT.

CDR3 in amino acids: CASSPWTGASSYEQYF. CDR3 nucleotides: TGTGCCAGCAGTCCCTGGACAGGGGCGAGCTCCTACGAGCAGTACTTC. The V and J genes are TRBV27 and TRBJ2-7, with 9 bases aligning to TRBD1. The J segment lost 0 bases and the V segment lost 5 bases, leaving 8 bases of the junction unmatched. The CDR3 runs to 16 residues. From germline, CDR1 is MNHEY and CDR2 SMNVEV (reference sequence).

This clone has a handful of counts. The chain links TRBV7-9 to TRBJ2-1; TRBD1 matches 8 bases. This CDR3 contains 14 residues. The trim removed 6 bases at V and 4 bases at J, leaving 5 bases unmatched. Germline-derived CDR1 and CDR2 are SEHNR and FQNEAQ (reference sequence). The CDR3 reads CASRGQVKYNEQFF. The CDR3 region has the DNA TGTGCCAGCAGGGGACAGGTGAAATACAATGAGCAGTTCTTC.

The chain has TRBV18 and TRBJ2-1; 10 bases line up with TRBD2. CDR1 is KGHSH and CDR2 is LQKENI in the germline V gene. V dropped 3 bases and J dropped 10; count of bases not matched to a gene: 9. The length of the CDR3 is 15 residues. The DNA of the CDR3 is TGTGCCAGCTCACCGCCGCCTGGGACTAGCGCGGAGCAGTTCTTC. The encoded protein is CASSPPPGTSAEQFF.

This clone has a handful of counts. The J gene is TRBJ1-2, the V gene TRBV30, with a weak D call TRBD1 (5 bases). The V and J ends lost 0 bases and 8 bases respectively, with 13 bases between them. Looked up from germline, CDR1 is GTSNPN and CDR2 is SVGIG (reference sequence). The length of the CDR3 is 13 residues. In nucleotides, the CDR3 is TGTGCCTGGAGTGTAACCGGGGCCGGGGGCTACACCTTC. It codes for CAWSVTGAGGYTF. Full variable domain (rest looked up from reference TRBV30 and TRBJ1-2): SQTIHQWPATLVQPVGSPLSLECTVEGTSNPNLYWYRQAAGRGLQLLFYSVGIGQISSEVPQNLSASRPQDRQFILSSKKLLLSDSGFYLCAWSVTGAGGYTFGSGTRLTVV.

J is TRBJ1-2 and V is TRBV10-3; no clear D gene. V lost 3 bases and J 14 bases, leaving 16 bases between the germline ends. Germline V CDR1 and CDR2: ENHRY, SYGVKD. The CDR3 consists of 12 residues. Written as DNA, the CDR3 is TGTGCCATCAGTGAACCTGACGGACTACTTACCTTC. This translates into CAISEPDGLLTF.

The chain links TRBV18 to TRBJ2-7; 14 positions match TRBD2. V dropped 3 bases and J dropped 6; count of bases not matched to a gene: 7. Germline V CDR1 and CDR2: KGHSH, LQKENI. The CDR3 sequence is 16 residues long. CDR3 region: CASSPGTSGRGLEQYF. CDR3 in DNA: TGTGCCAGCTCACCTGGGACTAGCGGGAGAGGGCTCGAGCAGTACTTC.

The J gene is TRBJ1-1, the V gene TRBV29-1, with 7 nucleotides matching TRBD1. CDR3 size: 12 residues. The ends lost 4 bases at V and 7 bases at J; junction bases unmatched: 6. Germline-derived CDR1 and CDR2 are SQVTM and ANQGSEA. The DNA of the CDR3 is TGCAGCGTTGCCCCGCAGGGGGATGAAGCTTTCTTT. Its translation: CSVAPQGDEAFF.

The J gene is TRBJ2-3, the V gene TRBV19; D unresolved. V was shortened by 5 bases and J by 6 bases, with 18 bases between the two germline ends. The germline CDR1 and CDR2 sequences are LNHDA and SQIVND (reference sequence). The CDR3 length is 15 residues. The CDR3 sequence: CASSPRTPGADTQYF. The CDR3 DNA follows: TGTGCCAGTAGTCCTCGGACCCCAGGAGCGGATACGCAGTATTTT.

This chain uses TRBV18 with TRBJ1-1; D is uncertain. Germline-derived CDR1 and CDR2 are KGHSH and LQKENI. Trimming removed 3 bases from V and 3 bases from J, with 11 bases in between. CDR3 size: 14 residues. CDR3: CASSPREGHTEAFF. The CDR3 bases are TGTGCCAGCTCACCTCGGGAAGGGCACACTGAAGCTTTCTTT.

The CDR3 protein is CASSPRGVYEQYV. CDR3 nucleotide sequence: TGTGCCAGCAGCCCCCGCGGGGTCTACGAGCAGTACGTC. This sequence joins TRBV7-8 and TRBJ2-7, with D maybe TRBD2 (6 bases). CDR1 is SGHVS and CDR2 is FQNEAQ in the germline V gene. The CDR3 is 13 residues long. The V and J ends lost 5 bases and 3 bases respectively, with 11 bases between them.

J is TRBJ1-1 and V is TRBV5-6, with D perhaps matching TRBD1 (6 bases). Germline-derived CDR1 and CDR2 are SGHDT and YYEEEE. The CDR3 extends over 14 amino acids. V lost 2 bases, J lost 0 bases, and 8 bases lay in between. The CDR3 nucleotides are TGTGCCAGCAGCTTCGGACAGATGAACACTGAAGCTTTCTTT. Residues: CASSFGQMNTEAFF.

The table lists this clone with a few counts. This sequence joins TRBV4-3 and TRBJ2-2; 7 nucleotides line up with TRBD2. The germline V gene has CDR1 LGHNA and CDR2 YSLEER. The CDR3 length is 18 residues. V was clipped by 0 bases and J by 0 bases; unmatched bases: 7. The CDR3 bases are TGCGCCAGCAGCCAAGAAGGGGCGGGAGCAGCGAACACCGGGGAGCTGTTTTTT. This sequence encodes CASSQEGAGAANTGELFF.

CDR3 nucleotides: TGTGCCAGCAGCTTTTACAGGGTGAGGGCACGCGAGCAGTACTTC. Protein: CASSFYRVRAREQYF. The V gene is TRBV7-8, the J gene TRBJ2-7, with D perhaps TRBD1 (6 bases). This CDR3 is built from 15 residues. The germline V gene encodes CDR1 SGHVS and CDR2 FQNEAQ. Trimming stripped 3 bases from V and 6 bases from J, with 18 bases between.

V gene TRBV20-1 combines with J gene TRBJ2-7; maybe TRBD2 (6 bases). Germline V gives CDR1 DFQATT, CDR2 SNEGSKA (reference sequence). Trimming pared 6 bases from V and 3 bases from J, leaving 9 bases between. The CDR3 runs 11 residues. CDR3 in amino acids: CSALSGYEQYV. The CDR3 DNA is TGCAGTGCCCTTAGCGGCTACGAGCAGTACGTC.

This clone was recorded a few times. This chain links TRBV2 with TRBJ1-5, with TRBD1 matching 9 bases. This CDR3 is 15 amino acids long. From germline, CDR1 is SNHLY and CDR2 FYNNEI. V trimming: 5 bases; J trimming: 6 bases; junction bases outside the gene matches: 8. This CDR3 reads CASSPGQGRSQPQHF. In DNA form, the CDR3 reads TGTGCCAGCAGTCCGGGACAGGGACGGAGTCAGCCCCAGCATTTT.